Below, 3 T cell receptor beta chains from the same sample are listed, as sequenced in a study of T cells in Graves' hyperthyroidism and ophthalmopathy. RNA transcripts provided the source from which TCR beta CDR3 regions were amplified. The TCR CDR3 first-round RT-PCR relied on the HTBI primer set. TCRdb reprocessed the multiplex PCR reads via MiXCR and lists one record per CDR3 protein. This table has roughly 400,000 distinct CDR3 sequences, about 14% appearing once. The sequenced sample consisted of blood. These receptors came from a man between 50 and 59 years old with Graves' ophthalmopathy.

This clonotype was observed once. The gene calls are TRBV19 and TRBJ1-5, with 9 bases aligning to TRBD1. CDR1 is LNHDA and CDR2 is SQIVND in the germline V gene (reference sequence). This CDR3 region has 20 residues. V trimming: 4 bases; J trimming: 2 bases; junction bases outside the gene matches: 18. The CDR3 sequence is CASSTPSGTGRFSGNQPQHF. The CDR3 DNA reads TGTGCCAGTAGTACCCCCTCCGGGACAGGGCGTTTCTCGGGCAATCAGCCCCAGCATTTT. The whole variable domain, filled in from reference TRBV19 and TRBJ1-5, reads DGGITQSPKYLFRKEGQNVTLSCEQNLNHDAMYWYRQDPGQGLRLIYYSQIVNDFQKGDIAEGYSVSREKKESFPLTVTSAQKNPTAFYLCASSTPSGTGRFSGNQPQHFGDGTRLSIL.

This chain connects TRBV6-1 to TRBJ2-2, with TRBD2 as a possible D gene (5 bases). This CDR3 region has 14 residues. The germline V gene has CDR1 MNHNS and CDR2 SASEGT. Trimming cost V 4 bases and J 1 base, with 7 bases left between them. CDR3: CASSVDLNTGELFF. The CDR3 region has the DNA TGTGCCAGCAGTGTGGACTTGAACACCGGGGAGCTGTTTTTT.

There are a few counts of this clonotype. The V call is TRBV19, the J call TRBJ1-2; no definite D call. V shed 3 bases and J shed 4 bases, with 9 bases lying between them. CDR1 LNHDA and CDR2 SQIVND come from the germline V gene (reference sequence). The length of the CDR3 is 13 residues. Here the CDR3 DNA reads TGTGCCAGTAGTATCGGACCTCTCTATGGCTACACCTTC. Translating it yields CASSIGPLYGYTF.